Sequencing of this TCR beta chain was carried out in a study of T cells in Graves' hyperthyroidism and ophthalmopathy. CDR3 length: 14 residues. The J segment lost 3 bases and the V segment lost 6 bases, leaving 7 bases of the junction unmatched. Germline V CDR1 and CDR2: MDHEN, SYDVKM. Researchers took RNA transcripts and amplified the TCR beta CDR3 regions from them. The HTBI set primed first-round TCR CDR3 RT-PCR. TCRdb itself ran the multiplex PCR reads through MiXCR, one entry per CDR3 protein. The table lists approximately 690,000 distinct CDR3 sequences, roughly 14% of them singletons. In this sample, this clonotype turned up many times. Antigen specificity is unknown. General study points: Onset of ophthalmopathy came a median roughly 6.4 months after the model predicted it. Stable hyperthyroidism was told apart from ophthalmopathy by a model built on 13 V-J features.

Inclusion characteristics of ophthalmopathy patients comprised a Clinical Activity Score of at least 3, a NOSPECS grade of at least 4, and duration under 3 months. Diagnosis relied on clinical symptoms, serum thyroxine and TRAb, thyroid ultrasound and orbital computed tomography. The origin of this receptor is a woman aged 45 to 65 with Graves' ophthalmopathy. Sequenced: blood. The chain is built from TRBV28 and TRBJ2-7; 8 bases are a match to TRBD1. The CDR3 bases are TGTGCCAGCAGCCGGGTAGGACAGGGCTACGAGCAGTACTTC. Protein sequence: CASSRVGQGYEQYF.